Listed below are T cell receptor beta chains from one sample, sequenced in a study of T cells in Graves' hyperthyroidism and ophthalmopathy. TCRdb called the multiplex PCR reads again in MiXCR, with one record for every CDR3 protein. The table lists 270,000 or so distinct CDR3 sequences, roughly 15% of them singletons, with about 30% in the top ten. The sample consisted of blood. The receptors here all came from a woman aged 45 to 65 with Graves' hyperthyroidism that later progressed to Graves' ophthalmopathy. The CDR3 runs from the conserved cysteine through the conserved F or W. Each record gives: V gene, J gene, D gene, clone size, CDR3 DNA, CDR3 protein. The D gene is left open where the match is weak. The listing skips clone size in some rows; elsewhere it reads once, few, many or a size class.

TRBV6-2/TRBV6-3	TRBJ1-1	TRBD1	many	TGTGCCAGCAGTTTCGAGGGGGCGAGGGGCACTGAAGCTTTCTTT	CASSFEGARGTEAFF
TRBV2	TRBJ1-5	-	many	TGTGCCAGCAGTGACGGGGCCTTTAGCAATCAGCCCCAGCATTTT	CASSDGAFSNQPQHF
TRBV7-3	TRBJ2-1	-	many	TGTGCCAGCAGCTCCAAGGGCAGGGGCCTTTACAATGAGCAGTTCTTC	CASSSKGRGLYNEQFF
TRBV5-1	TRBJ2-1	-	many	TGCGCCAGCAGCTCGGGACAAGAGCAGTTCTTC	CASSSGQEQFF
TRBV7-2	TRBJ1-3	-	few	TGTGCCAGCAGCTTAGCCCCTACGGGGAACTCTGGAAACACCATATATTTT	CASSLAPTGNSGNTIYF
TRBV28	TRBJ2-7	-	many	TGTGCCAGCACCGCCTCGCCAAGAACATCCTACGAGCAGTACTTC	CASTASPRTSYEQYF
TRBV28	TRBJ1-5	-	-	TGTGCCAGCAGAGACCTTGGTGGGGCGCGTGATCAGCCCCAGCATTTT	CASRDLGGARDQPQHF
TRBV29-1	TRBJ2-7	TRBD2	few	TGCAGCGTTTTTACTAGCGGGAGAGGCCCCTACGAGCAGTACTTC	CSVFTSGRGPYEQYF
TRBV2	TRBJ2-7	-	many	TGTGCCAGCAGTTTAAGACAGGTTCGTCTGAACGAGCAGTACTTC	CASSLRQVRLNEQYF
TRBV4-1	TRBJ1-4	TRBD1	-	TGCGCCAGCAGCGTCCGACAGGGCACTAATGAAAAACTGTTTTTT	CASSVRQGTNEKLFF
TRBV11-2	TRBJ1-1	-	many	TGTGCCAGCAGCGGACAAAGCACTGAAGCTTTCTTT	CASSGQSTEAFF
TRBV28	TRBJ1-5	TRBD1	-	TGTGCCAGCAGTTCTAACCCCGGGACAGAGATCGGTCAGCCCCAGCATTTT	CASSSNPGTEIGQPQHF
TRBV6-1	TRBJ1-2	TRBD1	many	TGTGCCAGCGGGGGACAGGGGGCGAATGGCTACACCTTC	CASGGQGANGYTF
TRBV6-1	TRBJ2-1	-	many	TGTGCCAGCAGTGGGTGGGGCAATGAGCAGTTCTTC	CASSGWGNEQFF
TRBV7-2	TRBJ2-3	-	few	TGTGCCAGCAGCTGGCAGCCGGGCGCAGATACGCAGTATTTT	CASSWQPGADTQYF
TRBV20-1	TRBJ1-5	TRBD1	many	TGCAGTGCTAGAGACCACCGGACAGGTAGTCAGCCCCAGCATTTT	CSARDHRTGSQPQHF
TRBV5-1	TRBJ1-1	TRBD1	many	TGCGCCAGCAGCCCCTTAGGGACAGGGAACACTGAAGCTTTCTTT	CASSPLGTGNTEAFF
TRBV20-1	TRBJ2-7	TRBD1	-	TGCAGTGCTAGGGCTTACCCGGGACAGGGGGCGACCTACGAGCAGTACTTC	CSARAYPGQGATYEQYF
TRBV18	TRBJ2-1	TRBD1	few	TGTGCCAGCTCATCTCGGACAGGGAAACTCAATGAGCAGTTCTTC	CASSSRTGKLNEQFF
TRBV27	TRBJ1-2	-	few	TGTGCCAGCAGTTTATGGCAGGGGACCTTCTACACCTTC	CASSLWQGTFYTF
TRBV6-1	TRBJ2-5	-	-	TGTGCCAGCAGGGGGGGACTTTTTGAGACCCAGTACTTC	CASRGGLFETQYF
TRBV6-2/TRBV6-3	TRBJ2-1	TRBD2	-	TGTGCCAGCAGTTACTCGGGGACTAGTTACAATGAGCAGTTCTTC	CASSYSGTSYNEQFF
TRBV20-1	TRBJ2-3	-	many	TGCAGTGCTAGAGATCAAGGACCCACGCAGTATTTT	CSARDQGPTQYF
TRBV27	TRBJ2-3	-	many	TGTGCCAGCGGAACATGGACGGCCGGAGATACGCAGTATTTT	CASGTWTAGDTQYF
TRBV12-3/TRBV12-4	TRBJ2-5	TRBD1	many	TGTGCCAGTAAGACAGGGGGCGCGGAGACCCAGTACTTC	CASKTGGAETQYF
TRBV28	TRBJ2-1	-	-	TGTGCCAGCAGTTTGGTGGGGTACAAGGTTGACAATGAGCAGTTCTTC	CASSLVGYKVDNEQFF
TRBV30	TRBJ2-2	-	many	TGTGCCTGGAACAGGCCCGGGGAGCTGTTTTTT	CAWNRPGELFF
TRBV2	TRBJ1-5	-	many	TGTGCCAGCACCTATGATTCAGGGAATCAGCCCCAGCATTTT	CASTYDSGNQPQHF